This T cell receptor beta chain was obtained from a study of T-cell reconstitution after alpha-beta-depleted transplantation in children. This clonotype was found many times. Germline assignment: CDR1 KGHDR and CDR2 SFDVKD. Losses at the gene ends were 4 bases for V and 6 bases for J; bases not matched to a gene: 16. There are 18 residues in the CDR3. Unique molecular identifiers were incorporated into the prepared TCRbeta library. TCRdb re-derived calls from the PCR reads in MiXCR, one entry per CDR3 protein. The data show 250,000 to 300,000 distinct CDR3 sequences, more than 9% seen once. The clonotype was recovered from a human donor who donated a stem cell graft to a child with SCID. The sequenced sample was PBMCs from the stem cell graft donor, obtained from the stem cell graft. This sequence joins TRBV24-1 and TRBJ2-3; TRBD1 matches 9 bases. CDR3 sequence (DNA): TGTGCCACCAGTGAACCGAGGGGTACAGGGGGCGCGGGGGATACGCAGTATTTT. Its protein is CATSEPRGTGGAGDTQYF.